This entry concerns a single TCR beta chain. Its specificity is not known. This could be a read error, since a much larger clone is one nucleotide away. This sample is drawn from a study of T cell repertoires in cytomegalovirus infection. Turning to the study itself: Matching HLA type, along with CMV infection, was indicated by public TCR beta signatures. Findings and limits, study-wide: There were carriers of CMV plus the relevant HLA, and cumulative public TCR beta family frequency identified them. Clonotypes of TCR beta that were HLA-C-restricted and CMV-specific dominated the ex vivo response.

From the reads, TCRdb called clonotypes with MiXCR, one entry per CDR3 protein. Here the sample spans roughly 230,000 distinct CDR3 sequences, 12% being singletons. The source material was PBMCs. This clonotype was sampled from a human donor in good health (CMV status not recorded). Some clones in this sample may be carry-over from other donors' samples.

CDR3 loop: CASSQIDTQYF. CDR3 sequence (DNA): TGTGCCAGCAGCCAAATAGATACGCAGTATTTT. V is TRBV3-1 and J is TRBJ2-3, with no clear D. V was clipped by 2 bases and J by 5 bases, with 2 bases between them. The CDR3 runs to 11 residues. The germline V gene has CDR1 LGHDT and CDR2 YNNKEL (reference sequence).